This T cell receptor (beta chain) was sequenced for a study of long-term antiretroviral therapy in people with HIV. General study findings and limits: Subsequent to ART, diversity was augmented yet persisted below that of transplant donor controls. Specimens of blood were obtained during about 2003 to 2018, possibly under older ART regimens.

Details on this clone: Antigen unknown.

Deletions cut 1 base from V and 4 bases from J, with 13 bases between. Germline-derived CDR1 and CDR2 are SGHTA and FQGTGA. This CDR3 contains 15 residues. Survey-level immunoSEQ v3.0 assays were run. The target of sequencing was about 40,000-50,000 T-cell genomes per sample. The assay was immunoSEQ multiplex PCR, and TCRdb's table has in-frame clones only and misses some. The data contain approximately 26,000 clones, 91% of them singletons. The receptor's source is a man aged 18 to 30 with HIV. The rearrangement links TRBV7-3 to TRBJ1-1; D may be TRBD1 (5 bases). Specimen: unsorted PBMCs, collected 3.1 years after starting antiretroviral therapy. CDR3 in DNA: TGTGCCAGCAGCTTAAGTGGGGGGGGGAGCACTGAAGCTTTCTTT. Protein product: CASSLSGGGSTEAFF.